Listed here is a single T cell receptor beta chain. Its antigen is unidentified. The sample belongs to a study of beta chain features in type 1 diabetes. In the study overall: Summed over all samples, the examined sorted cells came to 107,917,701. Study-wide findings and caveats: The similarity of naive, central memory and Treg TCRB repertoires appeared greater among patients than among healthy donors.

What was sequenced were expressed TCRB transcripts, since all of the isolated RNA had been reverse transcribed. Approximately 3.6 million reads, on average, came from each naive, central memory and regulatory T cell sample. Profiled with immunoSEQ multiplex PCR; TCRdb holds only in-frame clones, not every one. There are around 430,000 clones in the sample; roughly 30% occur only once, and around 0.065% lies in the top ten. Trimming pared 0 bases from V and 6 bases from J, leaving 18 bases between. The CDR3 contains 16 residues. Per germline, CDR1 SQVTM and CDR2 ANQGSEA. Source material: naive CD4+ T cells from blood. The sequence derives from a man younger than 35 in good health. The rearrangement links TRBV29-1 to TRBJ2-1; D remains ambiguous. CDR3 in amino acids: CSVEDRRTPVPNEQFF. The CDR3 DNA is TGCAGCGTTGAAGATCGTAGGACCCCAGTCCCCAATGAGCAGTTCTTC.